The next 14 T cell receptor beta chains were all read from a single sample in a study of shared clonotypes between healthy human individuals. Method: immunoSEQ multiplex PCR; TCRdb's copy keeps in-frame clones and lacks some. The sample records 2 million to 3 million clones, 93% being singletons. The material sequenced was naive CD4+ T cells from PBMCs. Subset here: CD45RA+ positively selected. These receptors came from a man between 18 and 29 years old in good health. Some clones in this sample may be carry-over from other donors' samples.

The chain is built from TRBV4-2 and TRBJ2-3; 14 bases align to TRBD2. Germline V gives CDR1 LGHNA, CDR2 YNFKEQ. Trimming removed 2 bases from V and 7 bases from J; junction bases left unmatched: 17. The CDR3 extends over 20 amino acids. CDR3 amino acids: CASSQPTGTSGSRRVNTQYF. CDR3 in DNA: TGTGCCAGCAGCCAACCAACCGGGACTAGCGGGAGTAGGCGAGTCAATACGCAGTATTTT.

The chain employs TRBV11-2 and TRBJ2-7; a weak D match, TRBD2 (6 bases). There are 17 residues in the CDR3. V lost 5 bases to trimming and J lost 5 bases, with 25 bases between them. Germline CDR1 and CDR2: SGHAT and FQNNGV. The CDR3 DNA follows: TGTGCCAGCAGCCCCATCGGATGGGACTTCGGCGTCCACGAGCAGTACTTC. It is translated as CASSPIGWDFGVHEQYF. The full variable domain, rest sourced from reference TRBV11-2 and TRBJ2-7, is EAGVAQSPRYKIIEKRQSVAFWCNPISGHATLYWYQQILGQGPKLLIQFQNNGVVDDSQLPKDRFSAERLKGVDSTLKIQPAKLEDSAVYLCASSPIGWDFGVHEQYFGPGTRLTVT.

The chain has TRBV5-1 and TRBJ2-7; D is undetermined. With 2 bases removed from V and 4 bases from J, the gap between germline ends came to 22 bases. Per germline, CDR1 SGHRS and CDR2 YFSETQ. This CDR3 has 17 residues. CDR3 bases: TGCGCCAGCAGCTTAGGCACCTTCCCCCTCGAGAATTACGAGCAGTACTTC. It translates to CASSLGTFPLENYEQYF.

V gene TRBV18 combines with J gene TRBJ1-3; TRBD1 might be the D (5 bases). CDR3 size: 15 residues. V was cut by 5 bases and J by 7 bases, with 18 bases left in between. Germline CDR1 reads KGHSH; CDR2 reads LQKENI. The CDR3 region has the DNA TGTGCCAGCTCAGCTGCAGGGCCCAGCGCCAACACCATATATTTT. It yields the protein CASSAAGPSANTIYF.

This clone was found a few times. The CDR3, as DNA: TGTGCCAGCTCACGAACAGGGGGCCGATTTGAAGCTTTCTTT. Its translation is CASSRTGGRFEAFF. The rearrangement uses TRBV18 and TRBJ1-1; 9 nucleotides match TRBD1. Germline CDR1 KGHSH, CDR2 LQKENI. J lost 7 bases, V lost 4 bases, and 7 bases had no gene match. The CDR3 is made up of 14 amino acids.

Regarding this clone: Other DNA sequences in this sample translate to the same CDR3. CDR3 sequence: CASSDPGADTQYF. The CDR3 nucleotides are TGCGCCAGCAGTGACCCCGGGGCAGATACGCAGTATTTT. The chain carries TRBV10-1 and TRBJ2-3; a weak D match, TRBD2 (5 bases). The CDR3 consists of 13 residues. Germline CDR1 WNHNN, CDR2 SYGVQD (reference sequence). Trimming took 3 bases from V and 4 from J, leaving 8 bases between them.

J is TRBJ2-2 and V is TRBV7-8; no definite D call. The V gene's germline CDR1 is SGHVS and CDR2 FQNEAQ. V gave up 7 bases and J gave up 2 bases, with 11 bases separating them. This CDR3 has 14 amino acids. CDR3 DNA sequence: TGTGCCAGCACCCGCGACGGTAACACCGGGGAGCTGTTTTTT. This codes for CASTRDGNTGELFF.

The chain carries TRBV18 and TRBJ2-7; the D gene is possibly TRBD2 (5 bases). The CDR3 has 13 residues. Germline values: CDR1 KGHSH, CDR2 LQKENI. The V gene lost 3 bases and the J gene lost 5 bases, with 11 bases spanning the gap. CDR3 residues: CASSPRTEDEQYF. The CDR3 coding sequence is TGTGCCAGCTCACCCCGGACTGAGGACGAGCAGTACTTC.

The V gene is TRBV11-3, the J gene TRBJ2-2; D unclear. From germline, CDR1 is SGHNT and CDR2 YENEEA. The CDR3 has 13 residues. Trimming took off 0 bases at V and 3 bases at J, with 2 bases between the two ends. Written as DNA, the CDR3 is TGTGCCAGCAGCTTAGATGACACCGGGGAGCTGTTTTTT. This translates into CASSLDDTGELFF.

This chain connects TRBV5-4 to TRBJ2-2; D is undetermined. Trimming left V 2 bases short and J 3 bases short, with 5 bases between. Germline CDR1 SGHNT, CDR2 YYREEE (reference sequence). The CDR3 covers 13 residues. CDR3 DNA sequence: TGTGCCAGCAGCTTTAGGGACACCGGGGAGCTGTTTTTT. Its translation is CASSFRDTGELFF.

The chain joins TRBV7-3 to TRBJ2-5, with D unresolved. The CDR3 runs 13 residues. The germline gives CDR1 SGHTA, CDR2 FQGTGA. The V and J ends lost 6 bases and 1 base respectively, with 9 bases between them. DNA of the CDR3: TGTGCCAGCAGGGACGTTTCCCAAGAGACCCAGTACTTC. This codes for CASRDVSQETQYF.

The CDR3 loop reads CASSTATGDEQYF. The CDR3 DNA is TGCGCCAGCAGCACGGCGACAGGGGACGAGCAGTACTTC. This sequence joins TRBV5-1 and TRBJ2-7; TRBD1 matches at 8 bases. The CDR3 length is 13 residues. V lost 4 bases and J lost 5; bases outside the gene matches: 5. CDR1 is SGHRS and CDR2 is YFSETQ in the germline V gene. The full variable domain, completed using reference TRBV5-1 and TRBJ2-7, is KAGVTQTPRYLIKTRGQQVTLSCSPISGHRSVSWYQQTPGQGLQFLFEYFSETQRNKGNFPGRFSGRQFSNSRSEMNVSTLELGDSALYLCASSTATGDEQYFGPGTRLTVT.

The chain's CDR3 is CASSRGTGGFNEQFF. For the CDR3, the DNA is TGCGCCAGCAGCCGGGGGACAGGGGGATTCAATGAGCAGTTCTTC. The chain has TRBV4-3 and TRBJ2-1, with TRBD1 identical over 11 bases. This CDR3 comprises 15 residues. V was pared by 4 bases and J by 6 bases, with 5 bases of the junction left unmatched. The germline V gene has CDR1 LGHNA and CDR2 YSLEER.

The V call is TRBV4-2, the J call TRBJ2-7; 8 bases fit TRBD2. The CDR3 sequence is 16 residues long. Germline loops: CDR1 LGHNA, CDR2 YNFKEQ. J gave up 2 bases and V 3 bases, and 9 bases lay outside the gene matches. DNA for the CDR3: TGTGCCAGCAGCCAGCCCACTAGCGGAGCAGCCTACGAGCAGTACTTC. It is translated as CASSQPTSGAAYEQYF.